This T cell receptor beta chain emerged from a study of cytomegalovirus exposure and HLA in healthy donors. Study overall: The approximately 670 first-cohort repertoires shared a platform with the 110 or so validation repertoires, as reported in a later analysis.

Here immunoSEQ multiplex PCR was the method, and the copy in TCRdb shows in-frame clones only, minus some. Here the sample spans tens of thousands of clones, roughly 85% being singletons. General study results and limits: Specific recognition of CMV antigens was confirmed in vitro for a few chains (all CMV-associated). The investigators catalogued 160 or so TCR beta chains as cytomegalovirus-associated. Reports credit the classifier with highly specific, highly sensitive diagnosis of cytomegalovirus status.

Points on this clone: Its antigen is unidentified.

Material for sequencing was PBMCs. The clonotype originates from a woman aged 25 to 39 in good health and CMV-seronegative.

The CDR3 loop reads CASSLWQGASGANVLTF. DNA of the CDR3: TGCGCCAGCAGCTTGTGGCAGGGGGCGTCTGGGGCCAACGTCCTGACTTTC. The chain links TRBV5-1 to TRBJ2-6, with TRBD1 matching 8 bases. V lost 1 base, J lost 1 base, and 4 bases stayed unmatched. This CDR3 contains 17 residues. Germline-derived CDR1 and CDR2 are SGHRS and YFSETQ.